This entry lists 3 T cell receptor beta chains sequenced from one sample in a study of T cell repertoires in cytomegalovirus infection. TCRdb used MiXCR to reprocess the reads, holding one entry per CDR3 protein. The sample yields about 900,000 distinct CDR3 sequences, approximately 31% seen once. Their antigens remain unidentified. The starting material was cultured CD8+ T cells from PBMCs, obtained from culture after CMV antigen stimulation. Receptors originate from a human donor in good health (CMV status not recorded). Some clones in this sample may be carry-over from other donors' samples.

In regard to this clonotype: This may come from a read error, since a much larger clone is one base off. This sequence joins TRBV7-9 and TRBJ1-2, with D uncertain. This CDR3 has 14 residues. The germline CDR1 and CDR2 sequences are SEHNR and FQNEAQ (reference sequence). CDR3 sequence (DNA): TGTGCCAACAGCTCACTAGGACGGAAATATGGCTACACCTTC. It specifies CANSSLGRKYGYTF.

The rearrangement links TRBV27 to TRBJ2-5; D unclear. The V gene's germline CDR1 is MNHEY and CDR2 SMNVEV (reference sequence). The CDR3 has 13 amino acids. Trimming left V 6 bases short and J 5 bases short, with 13 bases between. CDR3 amino acids: CASSQTPLETQYF. The CDR3 DNA is TGTGCCAGCAGCCAAACTCCCCTGGAGACCCAGTACTTC.

This clonotype has a single count. The genes are TRBV10-3 and TRBJ1-6; a weak D match, TRBD1 (5 bases). Trimming took off 8 bases at V and 0 bases at J, with 14 bases between the two ends. Looked up from germline, CDR1 is ENHRY and CDR2 is SYGVKD. This CDR3 is 16 amino acids long. CDR3 residues: CAIQEGQHSYNSPLHF. The DNA of the CDR3 is TGTGCCATCCAGGAGGGGCAACACTCCTATAATTCACCCCTCCACTTT.